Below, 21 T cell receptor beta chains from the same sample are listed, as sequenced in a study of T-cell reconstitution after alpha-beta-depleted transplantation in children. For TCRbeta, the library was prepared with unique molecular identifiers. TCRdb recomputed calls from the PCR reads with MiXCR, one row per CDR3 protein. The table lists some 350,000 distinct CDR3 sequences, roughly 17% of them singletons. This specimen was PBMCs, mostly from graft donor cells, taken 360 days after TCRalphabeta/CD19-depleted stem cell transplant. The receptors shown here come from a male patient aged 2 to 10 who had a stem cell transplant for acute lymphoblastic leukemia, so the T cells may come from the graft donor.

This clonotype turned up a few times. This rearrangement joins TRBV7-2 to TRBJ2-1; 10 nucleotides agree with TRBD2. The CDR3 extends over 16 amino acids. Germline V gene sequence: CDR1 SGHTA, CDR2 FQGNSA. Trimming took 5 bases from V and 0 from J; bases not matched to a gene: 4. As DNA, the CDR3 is TGTGCCAGCAGCATACTAGCGGGGACCTCCTACAATGAGCAGTTCTTC. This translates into CASSILAGTSYNEQFF.

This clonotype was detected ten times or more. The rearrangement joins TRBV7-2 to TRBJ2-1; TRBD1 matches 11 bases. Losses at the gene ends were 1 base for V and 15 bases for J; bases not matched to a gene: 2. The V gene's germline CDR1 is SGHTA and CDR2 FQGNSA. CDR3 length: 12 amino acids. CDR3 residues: CASSLVGQGGFF. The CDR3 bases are TGTGCCAGCAGCTTAGTGGGACAGGGGGGGTTCTTC.

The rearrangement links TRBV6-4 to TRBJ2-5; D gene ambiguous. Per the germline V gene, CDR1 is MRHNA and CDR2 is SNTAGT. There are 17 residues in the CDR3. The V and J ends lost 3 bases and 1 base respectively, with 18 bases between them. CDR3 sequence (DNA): TGTGCCAGCAGTGAGGCCCACCTATGGGGTTCCCAAGAGACCCAGTACTTC. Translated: CASSEAHLWGSQETQYF.

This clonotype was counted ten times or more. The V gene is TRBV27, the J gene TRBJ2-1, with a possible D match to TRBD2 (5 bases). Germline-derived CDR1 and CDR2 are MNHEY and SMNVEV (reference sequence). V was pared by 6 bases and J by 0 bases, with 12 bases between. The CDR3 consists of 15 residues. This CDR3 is CASSPVTSSYNEQFF. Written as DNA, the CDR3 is TGTGCCAGCAGCCCGGTCACTAGCTCCTACAATGAGCAGTTCTTC.

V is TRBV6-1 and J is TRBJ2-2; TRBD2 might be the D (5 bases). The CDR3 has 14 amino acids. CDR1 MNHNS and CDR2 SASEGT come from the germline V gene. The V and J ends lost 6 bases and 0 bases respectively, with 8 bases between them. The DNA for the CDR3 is TGTGCCAGCAGGAGGGTCCCGAACACCGGGGAGCTGTTTTTT. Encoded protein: CASRRVPNTGELFF.

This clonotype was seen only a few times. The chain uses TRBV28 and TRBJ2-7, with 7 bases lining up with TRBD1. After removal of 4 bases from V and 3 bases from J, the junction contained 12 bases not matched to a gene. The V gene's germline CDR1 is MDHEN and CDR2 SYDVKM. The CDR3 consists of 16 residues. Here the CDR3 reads CASSSSRKGAYYEQYF. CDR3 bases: TGTGCCAGCAGTTCTAGTAGGAAGGGGGCATACTACGAGCAGTACTTC.

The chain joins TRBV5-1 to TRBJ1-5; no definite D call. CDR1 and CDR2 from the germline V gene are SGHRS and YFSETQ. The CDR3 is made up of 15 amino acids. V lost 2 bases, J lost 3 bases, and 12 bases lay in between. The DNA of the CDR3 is TGCGCCAGCAGCTTCAGTCCAGGTCACAATCAGCCCCAGCATTTT. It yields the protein CASSFSPGHNQPQHF. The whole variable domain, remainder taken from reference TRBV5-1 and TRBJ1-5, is KAGVTQTPRYLIKTRGQQVTLSCSPISGHRSVSWYQQTPGQGLQFLFEYFSETQRNKGNFPGRFSGRQFSNSRSEMNVSTLELGDSALYLCASSFSPGHNQPQHFGDGTRLSIL.

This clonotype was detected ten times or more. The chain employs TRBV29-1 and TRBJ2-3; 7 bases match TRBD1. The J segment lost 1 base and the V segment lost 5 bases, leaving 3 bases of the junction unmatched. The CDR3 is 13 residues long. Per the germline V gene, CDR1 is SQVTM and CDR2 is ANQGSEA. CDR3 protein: CSVQGQGTDTQYF. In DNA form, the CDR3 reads TGCAGCGTTCAAGGACAGGGCACAGATACGCAGTATTTT.

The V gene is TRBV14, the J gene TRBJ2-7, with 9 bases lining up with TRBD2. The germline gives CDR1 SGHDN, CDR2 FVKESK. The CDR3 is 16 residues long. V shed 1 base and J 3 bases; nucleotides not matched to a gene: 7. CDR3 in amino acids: CASSQGAGGKDYEQYF. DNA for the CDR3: TGTGCCAGCAGCCAAGGGGCGGGAGGGAAGGACTACGAGCAGTACTTC.

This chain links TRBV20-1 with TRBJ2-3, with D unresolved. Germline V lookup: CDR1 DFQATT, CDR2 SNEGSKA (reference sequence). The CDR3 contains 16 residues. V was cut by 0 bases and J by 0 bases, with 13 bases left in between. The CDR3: CSARDRRQISTDTQYF. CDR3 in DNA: TGCAGTGCTAGAGACCGACGGCAAATTAGCACAGATACGCAGTATTTT.

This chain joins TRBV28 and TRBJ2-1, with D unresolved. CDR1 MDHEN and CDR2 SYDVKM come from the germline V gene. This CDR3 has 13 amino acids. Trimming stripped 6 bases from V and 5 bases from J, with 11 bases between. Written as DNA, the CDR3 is TGTGCCAGCAGCCCTCTTCCCGACAATGAGCAGTTCTTC. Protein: CASSPLPDNEQFF.

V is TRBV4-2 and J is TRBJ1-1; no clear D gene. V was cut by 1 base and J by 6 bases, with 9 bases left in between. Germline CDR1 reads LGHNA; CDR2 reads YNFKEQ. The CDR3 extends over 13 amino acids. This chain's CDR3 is CASSQVEDAEAFF. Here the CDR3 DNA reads TGTGCCAGCAGCCAAGTAGAAGATGCTGAAGCTTTCTTT.

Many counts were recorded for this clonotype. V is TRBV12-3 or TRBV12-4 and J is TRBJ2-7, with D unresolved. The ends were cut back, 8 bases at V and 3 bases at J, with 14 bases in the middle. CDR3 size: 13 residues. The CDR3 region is CASARATGYEQYF. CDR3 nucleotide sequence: TGTGCCAGCGCCCGGGCTACGGGCTACGAGCAGTACTTC.

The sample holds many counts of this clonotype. DNA for the CDR3: TGCAGTGCTAGGGAAGCGAACACCGGGGAGCTGTTTTTT. This encodes CSAREANTGELFF. The chain links TRBV20-1 to TRBJ2-2; no reliable D call. Trimming shortened V by 3 bases and J by 0 bases, and 5 bases separated the two germline ends. CDR1 and CDR2 (germline): DFQATT, SNEGSKA (reference sequence). This CDR3 is built from 13 residues.

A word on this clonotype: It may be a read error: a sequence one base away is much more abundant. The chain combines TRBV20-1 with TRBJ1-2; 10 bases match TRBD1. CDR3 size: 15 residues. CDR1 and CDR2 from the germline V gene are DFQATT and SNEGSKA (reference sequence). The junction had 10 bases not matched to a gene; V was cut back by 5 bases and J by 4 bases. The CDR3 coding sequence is TGCAGTGCTCCCCTCGGGACAGGGGACCTCTATGGCTACACCTTC. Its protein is CSAPLGTGDLYGYTF.

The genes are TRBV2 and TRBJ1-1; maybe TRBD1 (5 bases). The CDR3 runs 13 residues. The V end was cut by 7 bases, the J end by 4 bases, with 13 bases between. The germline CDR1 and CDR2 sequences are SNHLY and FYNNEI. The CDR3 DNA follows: TGTGCCAGCACCGGGGACCGCAGCACTGAAGCTTTCTTT. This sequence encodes CASTGDRSTEAFF.

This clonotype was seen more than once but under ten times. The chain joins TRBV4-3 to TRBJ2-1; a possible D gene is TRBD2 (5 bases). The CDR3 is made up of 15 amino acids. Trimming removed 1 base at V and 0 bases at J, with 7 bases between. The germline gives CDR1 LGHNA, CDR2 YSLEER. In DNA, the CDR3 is TGCGCCAGCAGCCAAGGGGAGAGCTCCTACAATGAGCAGTTCTTC. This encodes CASSQGESSYNEQFF.

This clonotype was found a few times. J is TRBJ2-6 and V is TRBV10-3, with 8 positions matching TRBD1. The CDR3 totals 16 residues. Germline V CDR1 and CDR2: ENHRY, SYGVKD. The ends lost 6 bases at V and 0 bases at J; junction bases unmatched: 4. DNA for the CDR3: TGTGCCATCAGCCCTACAGGGGGCTCTGGGGCCAACGTCCTGACTTTC. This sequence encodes CAISPTGGSGANVLTF.

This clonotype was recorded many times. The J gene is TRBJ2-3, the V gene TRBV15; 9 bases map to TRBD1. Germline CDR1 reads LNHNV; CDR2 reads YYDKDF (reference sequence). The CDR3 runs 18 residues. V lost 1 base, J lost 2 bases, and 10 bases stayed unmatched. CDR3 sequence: CATSRVTGGASVTDTQYF. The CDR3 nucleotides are TGTGCCACCAGCAGAGTTACAGGGGGCGCATCTGTCACAGATACGCAGTATTTT. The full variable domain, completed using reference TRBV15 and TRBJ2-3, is DAMVIQNPRYQVTQFGKPVTLSCSQTLNHNVMYWYQQKSSQAPKLLFHYYDKDFNNEADTPDNFQSRRPNTSFCFLDIRSPGLGDTAMYLCATSRVTGGASVTDTQYFGPGTRLTVL.

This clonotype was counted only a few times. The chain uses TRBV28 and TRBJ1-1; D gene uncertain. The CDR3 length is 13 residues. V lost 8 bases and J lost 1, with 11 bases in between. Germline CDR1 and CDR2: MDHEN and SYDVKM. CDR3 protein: CASSHQGNTEAFF. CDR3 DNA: TGTGCCAGCTCCCACCAAGGGAACACTGAAGCTTTCTTT.

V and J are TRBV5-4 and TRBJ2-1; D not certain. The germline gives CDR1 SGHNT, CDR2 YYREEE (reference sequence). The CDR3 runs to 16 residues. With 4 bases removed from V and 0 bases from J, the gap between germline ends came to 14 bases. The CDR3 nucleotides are TGTGCCAGCAGCCTTGGAGACCGGAGCTCCTACAATGAGCAGTTCTTC. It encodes CASSLGDRSSYNEQFF.